This TCR beta chain was recovered during a study of OX40 agonist ivuxolimab in advanced cancers. TCRdb keeps only in-frame clones here, not all; method: immunoSEQ multiplex PCR. The data show roughly 71,000 clones, about 87% seen once. As to this clone: The identical CDR3 is also encoded by other nucleotide sequences in the sample.

V was cut by 0 bases and J by 7 bases, with 7 bases left in between. The CDR3 loop spans 13 amino acids. Germline CDR1 is KGHSH and CDR2 is LQKENI. The input for sequencing was CD4+ or CD8+ T cells sorted from blood, taken in a trial of the OX40 agonist ivuxolimab. J is TRBJ1-3 and V is TRBV18; D ambiguous. This TCR was sampled from an adult with an advanced solid tumor such as melanoma, head and neck, liver or kidney cancer. This CDR3 is CASSPPAGNTIYF. DNA for the CDR3: TGTGCCAGCTCACCACCTGCGGGTAACACCATATATTTT.